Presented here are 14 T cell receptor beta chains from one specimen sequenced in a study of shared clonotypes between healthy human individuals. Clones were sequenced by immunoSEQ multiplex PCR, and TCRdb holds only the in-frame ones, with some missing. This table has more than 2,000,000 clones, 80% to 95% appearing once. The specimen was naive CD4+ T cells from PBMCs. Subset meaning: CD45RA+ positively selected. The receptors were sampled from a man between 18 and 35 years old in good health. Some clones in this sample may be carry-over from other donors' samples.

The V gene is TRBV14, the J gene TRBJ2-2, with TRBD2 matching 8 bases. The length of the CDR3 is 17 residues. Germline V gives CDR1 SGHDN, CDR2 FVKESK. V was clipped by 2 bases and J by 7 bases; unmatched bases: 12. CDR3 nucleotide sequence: TGTGCCAGCAGCCAAAGAAAATTAGCGGGATCCCGCGGGGAGCTGTTTTTT. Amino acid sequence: CASSQRKLAGSRGELFF.

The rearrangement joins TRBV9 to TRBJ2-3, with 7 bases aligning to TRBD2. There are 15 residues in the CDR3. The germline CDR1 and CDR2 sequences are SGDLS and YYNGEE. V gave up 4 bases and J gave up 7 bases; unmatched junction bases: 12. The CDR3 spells CASSPEGGAMNTQYF. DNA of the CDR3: TGTGCCAGCAGCCCCGAGGGAGGGGCGATGAATACGCAGTATTTT.

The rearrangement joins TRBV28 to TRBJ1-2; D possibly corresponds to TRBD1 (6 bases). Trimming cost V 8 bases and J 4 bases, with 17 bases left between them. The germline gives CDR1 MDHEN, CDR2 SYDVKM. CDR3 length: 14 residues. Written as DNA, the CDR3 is TGTGCCAGCTTCCTTGGGGGGCTGGGCTATGGCTACACCTTC. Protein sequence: CASFLGGLGYGYTF.

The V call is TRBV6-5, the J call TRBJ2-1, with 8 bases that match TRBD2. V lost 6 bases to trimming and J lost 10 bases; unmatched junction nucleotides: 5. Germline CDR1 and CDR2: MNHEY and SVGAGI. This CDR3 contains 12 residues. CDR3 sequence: CASRTTSAEQFF. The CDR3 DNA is TGTGCCAGCAGGACGACTAGCGCCGAGCAGTTCTTC.

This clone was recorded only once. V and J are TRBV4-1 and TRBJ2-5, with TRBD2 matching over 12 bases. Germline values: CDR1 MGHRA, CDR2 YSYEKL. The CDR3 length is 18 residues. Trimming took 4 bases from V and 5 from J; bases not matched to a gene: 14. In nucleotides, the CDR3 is TGCGCCAGCAGCCCCCCCCGGGCTAGCGGGAGGGCCGGGGAGACCCAGTACTTC. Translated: CASSPPRASGRAGETQYF.

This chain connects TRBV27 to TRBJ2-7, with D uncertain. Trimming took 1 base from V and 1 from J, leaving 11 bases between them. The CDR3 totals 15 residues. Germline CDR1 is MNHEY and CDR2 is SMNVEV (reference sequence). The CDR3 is CASSLYDTYSYEQYF. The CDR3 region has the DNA TGTGCCAGCAGTTTATACGACACATATTCCTACGAGCAGTACTTC.

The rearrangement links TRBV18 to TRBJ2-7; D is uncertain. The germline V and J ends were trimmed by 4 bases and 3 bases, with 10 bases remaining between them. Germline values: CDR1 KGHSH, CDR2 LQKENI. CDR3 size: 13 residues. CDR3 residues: CASSQQPHYEQYF. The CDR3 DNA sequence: TGTGCCAGCTCACAGCAGCCCCACTACGAGCAGTACTTC.

The CDR3 DNA reads TGTGCCAGCAGCTTGGCCTTTAATCCGAGGAAAGGTGGAGATACGCAGTATTTT. It specifies CASSLAFNPRKGGDTQYF. The rearrangement joins TRBV5-6 to TRBJ2-3, with no clear D. The CDR3 runs 18 residues. Looked up from germline, CDR1 is SGHDT and CDR2 is YYEEEE. V lost 0 bases, J lost 5 bases, and 22 bases lay in between.

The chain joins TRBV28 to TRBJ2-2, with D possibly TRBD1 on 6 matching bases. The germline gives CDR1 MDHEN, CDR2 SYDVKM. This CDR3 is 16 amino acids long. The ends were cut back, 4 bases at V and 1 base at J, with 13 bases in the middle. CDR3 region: CASSSQGQGNTGELFF. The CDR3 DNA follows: TGTGCCAGCAGTTCACAGGGCCAGGGGAACACCGGGGAGCTGTTTTTT.

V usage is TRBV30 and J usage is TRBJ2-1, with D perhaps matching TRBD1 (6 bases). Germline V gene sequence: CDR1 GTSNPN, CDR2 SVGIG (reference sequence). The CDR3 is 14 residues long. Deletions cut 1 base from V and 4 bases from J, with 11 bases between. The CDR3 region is CAWSEGQTYNEQFF. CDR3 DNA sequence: TGTGCCTGGAGTGAAGGACAGACTTACAATGAGCAGTTCTTC.

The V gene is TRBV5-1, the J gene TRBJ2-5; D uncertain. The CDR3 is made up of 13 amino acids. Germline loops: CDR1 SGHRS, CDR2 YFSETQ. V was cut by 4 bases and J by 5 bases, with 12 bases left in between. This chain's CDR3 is CASSVNGPETQYF. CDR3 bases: TGCGCCAGCAGCGTAAATGGTCCGGAGACCCAGTACTTC.

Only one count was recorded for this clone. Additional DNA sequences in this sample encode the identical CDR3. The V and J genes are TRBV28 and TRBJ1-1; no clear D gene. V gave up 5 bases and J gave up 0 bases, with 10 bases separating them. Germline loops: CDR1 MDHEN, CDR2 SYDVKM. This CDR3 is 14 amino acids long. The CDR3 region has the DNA TGTGCCAGCAGTCCGACGGGGATGAACACTGAAGCTTTCTTT. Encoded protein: CASSPTGMNTEAFF.

The CDR3 DNA sequence: TGTGCCAGCAGTCCGACTAGGCCGTCCTACAATGAGCAGTTCTTC. Translation gives CASSPTRPSYNEQFF. This chain joins TRBV27 and TRBJ2-1; D perhaps matches TRBD2 (6 bases). The germline V and J ends were trimmed by 5 bases and 1 base, with 12 bases remaining between them. Germline V gene sequence: CDR1 MNHEY, CDR2 SMNVEV (reference sequence). This CDR3 comprises 15 residues.

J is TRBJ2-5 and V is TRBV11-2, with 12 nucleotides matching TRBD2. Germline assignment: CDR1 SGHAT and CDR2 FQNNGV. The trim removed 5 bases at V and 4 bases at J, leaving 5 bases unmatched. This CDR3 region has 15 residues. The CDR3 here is CASSPSTSGRETQYF. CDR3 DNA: TGTGCCAGCAGCCCCTCGACTAGCGGGAGAGAGACCCAGTACTTC.